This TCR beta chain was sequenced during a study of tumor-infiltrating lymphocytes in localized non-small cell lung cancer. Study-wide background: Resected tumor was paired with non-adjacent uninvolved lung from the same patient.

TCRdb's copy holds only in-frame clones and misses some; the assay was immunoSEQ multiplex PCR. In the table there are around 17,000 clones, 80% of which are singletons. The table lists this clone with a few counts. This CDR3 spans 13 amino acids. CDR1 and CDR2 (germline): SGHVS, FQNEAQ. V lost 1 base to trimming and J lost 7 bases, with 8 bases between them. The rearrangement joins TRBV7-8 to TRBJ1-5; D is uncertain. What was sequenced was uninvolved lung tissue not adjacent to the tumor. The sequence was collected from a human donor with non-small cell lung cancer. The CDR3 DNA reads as TGTGCCAGCAGCTTAGTTTCGGGGCAGCCCCAGCATTTT. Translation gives CASSLVSGQPQHF.